This T cell receptor (beta chain) was documented in a study of tumor-infiltrating lymphocytes in localized non-small cell lung cancer. Data came from immunoSEQ multiplex PCR; TCRdb stores just in-frame clones and leaves some out. Among about 6,400 clones listed, roughly 70% were seen once. Germline V CDR1 and CDR2: MDHEN, SYDVKM. CDR3 length: 15 residues. Trimming took 6 bases from V and 7 from J, leaving 21 bases between them. Sequencing was carried out using uninvolved lung tissue not adjacent to the tumor. The genes are TRBV28 and TRBJ2-5; D remains ambiguous. The sequence was collected from a human donor with non-small cell lung cancer. CDR3 DNA sequence: TGTGCCAGCAGACTACAGAGCCGGGCGTTGGGGACCCAGTACTTC. This sequence encodes CASRLQSRALGTQYF.